The 15 T cell receptor beta chains presented below share a single source sample, sequenced in a study of T cell repertoires in cytomegalovirus infection. In TCRdb, the reads were re-called with MiXCR into one record per CDR3 protein. This table has a few hundred thousand distinct CDR3 sequences, roughly an eighth appearing once. The material sequenced was PBMCs. These receptors all stem from a human donor in good health (CMV status not recorded). Some clones in this sample may be carry-over from other donors' samples.

This clonotype appeared many times. CDR3 in DNA: TGTGCCAGCAGTTTTCGCCGAAATCAGCCCCAGCATTTT. Translated, it gives CASSFRRNQPQHF. The genes are TRBV12-3 or TRBV12-4 and TRBJ1-5; no reliable D call. V gave up 3 bases and J gave up 4 bases, with 7 bases separating them. The CDR3 has 13 amino acids.

There are many counts of this clonotype. The chain recombines TRBV7-2 with TRBJ1-1, with TRBD1 as a possible D gene (5 bases). With 5 bases removed from V and 10 bases from J, the gap between germline ends came to 11 bases. Germline CDR1 SGHTA, CDR2 FQGNSA. The CDR3 totals 11 residues. In DNA, the CDR3 is TGTGCCAGCAGCCCTGGGGGGGGAGCTTTCTTT. Residues: CASSPGGGAFF. The full variable domain, with the rest looked up from reference TRBV7-2 and TRBJ1-1, is GAGVSQSPSNKVTEKGKDVELRCDPISGHTALYWYRQSLGQGLEFLIYFQGNSAPDKSGLPSDRFSAERTGGSVSTLTIQRTQQEDSAVYLCASSPGGGAFFGQGTRLTVV.

This clonotype showed up just a few times. The rearrangement links TRBV25-1 to TRBJ1-5, with D hard to call. The CDR3 totals 14 residues. Trimming took 4 bases from V and 0 from J, leaving 7 bases between them. The germline V gene has CDR1 MGHDK and CDR2 SYGVNS. Here the CDR3 DNA reads TGTGCCAGCAGTGGGAGGGATAGCAATCAGCCCCAGCATTTT. This translates into CASSGRDSNQPQHF.

This clonotype was picked up a small number of times. V and J are TRBV20-1 and TRBJ2-7, with D possibly matching TRBD1 (6 bases). This CDR3 region has 13 residues. In germline, CDR1 is DFQATT, CDR2 SNEGSKA (reference sequence). The V gene lost 2 bases and the J gene lost 4 bases, with 12 bases spanning the gap. In DNA, the CDR3 is TGCAGTGCTAGAACCGGACAGAAGTACGAGCAGTACTTC. Translated: CSARTGQKYEQYF.

This clonotype came up many times. This rearrangement joins TRBV6-5 to TRBJ2-6, with 10 bases fitting TRBD1. This CDR3 has 17 residues. Germline assignment: CDR1 MNHEY and CDR2 SVGAGI. Trimming removed 5 bases from V and 1 base from J; junction bases left unmatched: 5. The CDR3 region is CASSRDRGRSGANVLTF. For the CDR3, the DNA is TGTGCCAGCAGTCGGGACAGGGGAAGGTCTGGGGCCAACGTCCTGACTTTC.

This clonotype was picked up many times. The V call is TRBV7-8, the J call TRBJ2-2; 7 bases are shared with TRBD1. V lost 6 bases and J lost 4; bases outside the gene matches: 8. The CDR3 spans 15 residues. Germline CDR1 is SGHVS and CDR2 is FQNEAQ. CDR3 DNA: TGTGCCAGCAGAACTCACACAGGGGCCACCGGGGAGCTGTTTTTT. The encoded protein is CASRTHTGATGELFF.

This clonotype was counted ten times or more. The V call is TRBV10-3, the J call TRBJ2-2; D is ambiguous. CDR1 and CDR2 (germline): ENHRY, SYGVKD. V was cut by 8 bases and J by 4 bases, with 14 bases left in between. This CDR3 region has 14 residues. In DNA form, the CDR3 reads TGTGCCATCTTGAAAGGGATAGGCACCGGGGAGCTGTTTTTT. Protein product: CAILKGIGTGELFF.

In its sample, this clonotype was seen a few times. J is TRBJ2-2 and V is TRBV4-2; either TRBD1 or TRBD2 may fit D (5 bases each). The CDR3 is 18 amino acids. With 0 bases removed from V and 0 bases from J, the gap between germline ends came to 14 bases. Germline CDR1 and CDR2: LGHNA and YNFKEQ. The CDR3 spells CASSQEGPGTANTGELFF. The CDR3 DNA is TGTGCCAGCAGCCAAGAAGGCCCCGGGACGGCGAACACCGGGGAGCTGTTTTTT.

This clonotype has just a few counts. The chain joins TRBV18 to TRBJ2-7; D uncertain. The CDR3 has 12 residues. V lost 2 bases and J lost 3, with 5 bases in between. The germline V gene encodes CDR1 KGHSH and CDR2 LQKENI. CDR3 in amino acids: CASSPAGYEQYF. In nucleotides, the CDR3 is TGTGCCAGCTCACCAGCCGGCTACGAGCAGTACTTC.

This clonotype was detected ten times or more. This chain joins TRBV7-9 and TRBJ2-3; 8 nucleotides agree with TRBD2. The CDR3 covers 16 residues. Germline trimming cut 1 base from V and 2 bases from J; bases unmatched to any gene: 5. Germline V gene data show CDR1 as SEHNR and CDR2 as FQNEAQ (reference sequence). The CDR3 nucleotides are TGTGCCAGCAGCTTAGATCCAGCGGGAGCCACAGATACGCAGTATTTT. It yields the protein CASSLDPAGATDTQYF.

There are many counts of this clonotype. Here the CDR3 reads CASSLVSGESPLHF. The DNA for the CDR3 is TGTGCCAGCAGTTTAGTCTCAGGCGAATCACCCCTCCACTTT. This chain links TRBV28 with TRBJ1-6; D remains ambiguous. CDR1 is MDHEN and CDR2 is SYDVKM in the germline V gene. Trimming pared 2 bases from V and 10 bases from J, leaving 12 bases between. This CDR3 region has 14 residues.

The chain uses TRBV29-1 and TRBJ2-1, with 8 bases identical to TRBD2. The CDR3 is 13 residues long. V was pared by 4 bases and J by 9 bases, with 8 bases of the junction left unmatched. Per the germline V gene, CDR1 is SQVTM and CDR2 is ANQGSEA. CDR3 DNA: TGCAGCGTTGCAGCGGGAGCGTACGGTGAGCAGTTCTTC. This translates into CSVAAGAYGEQFF.

This clonotype showed up many times. V is TRBV7-2 and J is TRBJ1-4; D is ambiguous. The germline CDR1 and CDR2 sequences are SGHTA and FQGNSA. The germline V and J ends were trimmed by 5 bases and 0 bases, with 13 bases remaining between them. This CDR3 is built from 16 residues. CDR3 protein: CASSLQPVATNEKLFF. The CDR3 DNA reads as TGTGCCAGCAGCCTTCAGCCAGTTGCAACTAATGAAAAACTGTTTTTT.

This clonotype was found many times. The gene calls are TRBV29-1 and TRBJ2-7; perhaps TRBD1 as D (5 bases). Trimming removed 0 bases at V and 2 bases at J, with 14 bases between. Germline CDR1 and CDR2: SQVTM and ANQGSEA. This CDR3 contains 15 residues. The CDR3 DNA follows: TGCAGCGTTGAAGATTTTCAGGGCGTAACCTACGAGCAGTACTTC. Protein sequence: CSVEDFQGVTYEQYF.

J is TRBJ2-5 and V is TRBV20-1, with TRBD2 matching 13 bases. Germline CDR1 reads DFQATT; CDR2 reads SNEGSKA (reference sequence). The CDR3 is 14 residues long. Written as DNA, the CDR3 is TGCATCAGACTAGCGGGGGGCGAGGGGGAGACCCAGTACTTC. Protein: CIRLAGGEGETQYF.